This T cell receptor (beta chain) comes out of a study of blood T cell repertoires in COVID-19 (TCRdb year 2020). In the study overall: Samples from collaborators originated in the United States, Italy and Spain and spanned both the acute and convalescent phases of COVID-19. The prospective study material was composed of cDNA or gDNA derived from T cells, B-cell-depleted T cells, or PBMCs. The dataset comprised deeply sampled blood TCRbeta repertoires from subjects exposed to, actively infected with, or recovered from COVID-19. The repertoires were made available in a free public database intended to serve as a resource for research on the immune response to SARS-CoV-2. The samples were drawn from two sources: the first 160 participants of the ongoing ImmuneRACE study, and some 1,300 subjects contributed by 6 global collaborators. Nearly every sample came with metadata listing a de-identified subject ID, COVID-19 status, age in years and sex. Where available, HLA class I and class II types were taken from metadata supplied by the sample provider and were not determined by assay-based typing. Overall study results and their limits: Clinical and demographic metadata were provided uncurated, with the amount varying by source and participant.

TCRbeta CDR3 regions were amplified from genomic DNA using the immunoSEQ Assay, a bias-controlled multiplex PCR. The published analysis was carried out like this. The number of nucleated cells in each sample was estimated from the amplification of reference gene primers within the assay. Sequence reads were collapsed and filtered to measure the absolute abundance of every unique TCRbeta CDR3 rearrangement. Productive Simpson clonality was computed per sample as the square root of Simpson's diversity index over productive rearrangements. What TCRdb holds here is the immuneACCESS table cut down to in-frame rearrangements. Part of the clones is not present; checked against another copy, under half of the missing clones reflect an unresolved V gene, and the others are unexplained. That table is the source of V, J and clone size, and D and trimming were worked out from the DNA. The sample contains roughly 250,000 clones, 88% of them found a single time. 2% to 2.5% of the sample rests with the top ten.

CDR1 and CDR2 (SEHNR, FQNEAQ) derive from the germline V gene (reference sequence). From V the trimming removes 6 bases and from J it removes 2 bases, while the gene matches leave 5 bases of the junction unaccounted for. The CDR3 sequence holds 15 residues, the cysteine and phenylalanine included. Only the CDR3 region is kept as DNA, spanning 45 bases read in frame from base 1. A second Seattle source provided samples from volunteer blood donors who had recovered from COVID-19. Whole blood was collected in K2EDTA tubes by collaborating institutions according to the institutions' own protocols. For TCRbeta analysis, collaborator samples were shipped as frozen whole blood, as isolated PBMCs, or as DNA extracted from either sample type. As to this clone: This clone's antigen is unknown. Base qualities are missing; no much larger clone stands one base away.

The sequenced sample consisted of peripheral blood. This receptor was identified in a middle-aged woman who had recovered from COVID-19. The chain employs TRBV7-9 and TRBJ2-1; 9 of the junction bases match TRBD1. The bases read TGTGCCAGCAGGTCCTACAGGGGGCCCTACAATGAGCAGTTCTTC. Protein translation: CASRSYRGPYNEQFF.